This T cell receptor beta chain was sequenced for a study of blood T cell repertoires in COVID-19. Across the whole study: Specimens from acute and convalescent COVID-19 originated in the United States, Italy and Spain. Nucleic acid was either cDNA or gDNA, and it came from T cells, B-cell-depleted T cells, or PBMCs.

Patients of the Seattle cohort, enrolled during active infection, were followed longitudinally. Study processing details: Estimated nucleated cell counts came from reference gene primer amplification. Here immunoSEQ multiplex PCR was the method, and the copy in TCRdb shows in-frame clones only, minus some. D and trimming come from the DNA, and the V and J calls and clone size come from that table. The sample gives a few hundred thousand clones, around 88% of which show up once; approximately 12% is in the top ten. Germline loops: CDR1 SGHVS, CDR2 FQNEAQ. This CDR3 is 15 amino acids long. V was trimmed by 1 base and J by 4 bases, leaving 10 bases between them. About this clone: At the DNA level, this CDR3 is encoded by other sequences in the same sample as well.

This TCR was recovered from a woman between 50 and 59 years old with COVID-19, enrolled during active disease. V and J are TRBV7-8 and TRBJ2-2, with D tentatively TRBD2 (7 bases). The sequenced sample consisted of peripheral blood. CDR3 loop: CASSLGGGATGELFF. CDR3 in DNA: TGTGCCAGCAGCTTAGGGGGGGGCGCCACCGGGGAGCTGTTTTTT.